Listed below are T cell receptor beta chains from one sample, sequenced in a study of T cell responses to AZD1222 COVID-19 vaccine. Clones were read by immunoSEQ multiplex PCR, and TCRdb kept only the in-frame ones, dropping some. The table shows about 97,000 clones, with around nine tenths occurring only once. Sequenced here: peripheral blood, sampled on day 0 of AZD1222 vaccination. Every receptor here comes from an adult in good health. CDR3s include the opening cysteine and the closing phenylalanine or tryptophan.

J gene: TRBJ2-1
V gene: TRBV11-3
CDR3 protein: CASSPGGYSSYNEQFF

J gene: TRBJ1-2
V gene: TRBV18
CDR3 protein: CASSWGQGEGGYTF

J gene: TRBJ1-1
V gene: TRBV7-8
CDR3 protein: CASSGLSGVNTEAFF

J gene: TRBJ2-3
V gene: TRBV5-1
CDR3 protein: CASSGSGGASDTQYF

J gene: TRBJ2-3
V gene: TRBV7-9
CDR3 protein: CASSLDRGTDTQYF

J gene: TRBJ2-5
V gene: TRBV6-5
CDR3 protein: CASSRGRAKETQYF

J gene: TRBJ1-5
V gene: TRBV2
CDR3 protein: CASSDVNQPQHF

J gene: TRBJ1-2
V gene: TRBV19
CDR3 protein: CASMPPGGVYGYTF

J gene: TRBJ2-3
V gene: TRBV7-9
CDR3 protein: CASSPPGERTDTQYF

J gene: TRBJ2-5
V gene: TRBV7-9
CDR3 protein: CASSLMGIQETQYF

J gene: TRBJ2-7
V gene: TRBV5-1
CDR3 protein: CASSLAGVIEQYF

J gene: TRBJ2-5
V gene: TRBV7-2
CDR3 protein: CASSLDQGYQETQYF

J gene: TRBJ2-7
V gene: TRBV7-2
CDR3 protein: CASSLGSRGVYEQYF

J gene: TRBJ1-2
V gene: TRBV21-1
CDR3 protein: CASSSHRTGGFGYTF

J gene: TRBJ1-1
V gene: TRBV6-1
CDR3 protein: CASSEGTTSNTEAFF